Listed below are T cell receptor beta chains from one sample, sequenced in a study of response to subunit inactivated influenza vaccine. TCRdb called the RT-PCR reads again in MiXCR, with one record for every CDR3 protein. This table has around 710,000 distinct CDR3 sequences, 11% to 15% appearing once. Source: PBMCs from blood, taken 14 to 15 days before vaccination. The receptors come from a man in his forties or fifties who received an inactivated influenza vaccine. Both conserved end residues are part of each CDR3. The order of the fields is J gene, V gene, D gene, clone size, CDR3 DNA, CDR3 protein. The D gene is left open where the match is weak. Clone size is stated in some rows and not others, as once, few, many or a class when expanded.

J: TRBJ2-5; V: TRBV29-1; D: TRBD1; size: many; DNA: TGCAGCGTAAGGATCGGGACAGGGAGGCAAGAGACCCAGTACTTC; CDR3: CSVRIGTGRQETQYF
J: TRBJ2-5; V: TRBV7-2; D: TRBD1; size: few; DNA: TGTGCCAGCAGCCCAAGACAGGGATGGGAGACCCAGTACTTC; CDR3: CASSPRQGWETQYF
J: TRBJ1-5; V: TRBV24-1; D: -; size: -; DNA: TGTGCCACCAGTGACCACAGGGTTGGGGTGGACAATCAGCCCCAGCATTTT; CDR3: CATSDHRVGVDNQPQHF
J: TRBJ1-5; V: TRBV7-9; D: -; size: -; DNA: TGTGCCAGCAGCTTAGGAACGGGGTCCTCCCAGCATTTT; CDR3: CASSLGTGSSQHF
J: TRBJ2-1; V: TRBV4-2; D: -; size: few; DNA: TGTGCCAGCAGTCCGGTTCTAGCGAGGCCCTACAATGAGCAGTTCTTC; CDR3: CASSPVLARPYNEQFF
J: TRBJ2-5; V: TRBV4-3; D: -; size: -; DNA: TGCGCCAGCAGCCAAGATGTCGGGGACCAAGAGACCCAGTACTTC; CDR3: CASSQDVGDQETQYF
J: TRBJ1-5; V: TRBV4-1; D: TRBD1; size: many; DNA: TGCGCCAGCAGCCTCTCCCCCCAGACAGGGGCCAATCAGCCCCAGCATTTT; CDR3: CASSLSPQTGANQPQHF
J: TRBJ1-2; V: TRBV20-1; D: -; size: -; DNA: TGCAGTACGAAGCGGGGTGCGGGTAACTATGGCTACACCTTC; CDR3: CSTKRGAGNYGYTF
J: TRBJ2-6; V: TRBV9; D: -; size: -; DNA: TGTGCCAGCAGCGTAGGGGGCCTCGGGGCCAACGTCCTGACTTTC; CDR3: CASSVGGLGANVLTF
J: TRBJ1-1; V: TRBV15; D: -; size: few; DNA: TGTGCCACCAGCAGAGAGGCGCGTGGCACTGAAGCTTTCTTT; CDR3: CATSREARGTEAFF
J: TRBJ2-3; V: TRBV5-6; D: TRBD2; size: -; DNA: TGTGCCAGCAGAGACCTAGAGCGGGGGGGGACAGATACGCAGTATTTT; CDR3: CASRDLERGGTDTQYF
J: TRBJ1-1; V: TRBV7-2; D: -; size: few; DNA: TGTGCCACCCGACCTGAGAGGACTGAAGCTTTCTTT; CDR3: CATRPERTEAFF
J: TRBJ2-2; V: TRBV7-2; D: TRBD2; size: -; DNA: TGTGCCAGCAGCTTAGTTGCGGGAGGGCGCACCGGGGAGCTGTTTTTT; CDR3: CASSLVAGGRTGELFF
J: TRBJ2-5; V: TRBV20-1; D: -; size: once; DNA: TGCAGTGGAAGGGGCCCTGAGGAGACCCAGTACTTC; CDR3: CSGRGPEETQYF
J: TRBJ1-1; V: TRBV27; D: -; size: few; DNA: TGTGCCAGCAGTTCACAGGTCAACACTGAAGCTTTCTTT; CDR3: CASSSQVNTEAFF
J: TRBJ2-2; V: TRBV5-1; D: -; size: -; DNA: TGCGCCAGCAGCTGGTGGGACCGACGTATTACCGGGGAGCTGTTTTTT; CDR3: CASSWWDRRITGELFF
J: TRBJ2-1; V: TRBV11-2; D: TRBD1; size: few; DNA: TGTGCCAGCAGTCGGGGGCCGGGACAGGGATTCAATGAGCAGTTCTTC; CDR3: CASSRGPGQGFNEQFF
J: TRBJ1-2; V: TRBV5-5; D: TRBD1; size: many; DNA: TGTGCCAGCAGCGCATTCCGACAGGGTAGGGAGGGCTACACCTTC; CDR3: CASSAFRQGREGYTF
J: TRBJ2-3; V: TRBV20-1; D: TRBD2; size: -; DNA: TGCAGTGCAAAACTAGCGGTTAGCACAGATACGCAGTATTTT; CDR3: CSAKLAVSTDTQYF
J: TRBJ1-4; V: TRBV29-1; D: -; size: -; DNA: TGCAGCACTAGGGAGGGCACTAATGAAAAACTGTTTTTT; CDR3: CSTREGTNEKLFF
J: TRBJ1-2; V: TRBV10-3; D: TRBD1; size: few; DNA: TGTGCCATCAGTGATCTCCGGGACAGGGGGTCCCCTAACTATGGCTACACCTTC; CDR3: CAISDLRDRGSPNYGYTF
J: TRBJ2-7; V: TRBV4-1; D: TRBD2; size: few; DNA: TGCGCCAGCAGCCAAGGGGGGGGACGCTACGAGCAGTACTTC; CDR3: CASSQGGGRYEQYF
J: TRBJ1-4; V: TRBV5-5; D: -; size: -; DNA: TGTGCCAGCAGCTTGATTGCAGGGTCTCAGGAAAAACTGTTTTTT; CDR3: CASSLIAGSQEKLFF
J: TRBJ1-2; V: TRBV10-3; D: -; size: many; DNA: TGTGCCATCAGTGGGGGCAGGGGTGCTGGCTACACCTTC; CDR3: CAISGGRGAGYTF
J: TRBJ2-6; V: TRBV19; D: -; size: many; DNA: TGTGCCAGTAGCTTCCGCTCTGGGGCCAACGTCCTGACTTTC; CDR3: CASSFRSGANVLTF
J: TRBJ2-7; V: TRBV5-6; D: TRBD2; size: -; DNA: TGTGCCAGCAGCTTTTTAGCGGGGTCGAGCTACGAGCAGTACTTC; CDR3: CASSFLAGSSYEQYF
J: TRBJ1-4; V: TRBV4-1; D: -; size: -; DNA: TGCGCCAGCAGCCAAGGGAGCTGGCCTAATGAAAAACTGTTTTTT; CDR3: CASSQGSWPNEKLFF
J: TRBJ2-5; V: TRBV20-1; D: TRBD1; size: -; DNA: TGCAGTGCTCCCGTCGGGACAGGGGCCCAAGAGACCCAGTACTTC; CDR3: CSAPVGTGAQETQYF
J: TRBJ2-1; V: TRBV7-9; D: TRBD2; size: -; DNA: TGTGCCAGCAGCTCACTTCTAGCGGGAGGGCCCTATGAGCAGTTCTTC; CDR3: CASSSLLAGGPYEQFF
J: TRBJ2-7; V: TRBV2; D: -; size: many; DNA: TGTGCCAGCAGTGACTACGAGCAGTACTTC; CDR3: CASSDYEQYF
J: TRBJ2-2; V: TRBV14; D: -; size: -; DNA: TGTGCCAGCAGCCAAGCCAGGGCGACCGGGGAGCTGTTTTTT; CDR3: CASSQARATGELFF
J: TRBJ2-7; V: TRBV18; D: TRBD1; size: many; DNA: TGTGCCAGCTCACCTGACAGGGGGCGAAGCGAGCAGTACTTC; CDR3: CASSPDRGRSEQYF
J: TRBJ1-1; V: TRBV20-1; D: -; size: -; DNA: TGCAGTGCTAGAGATATAAACACAGGCTTCCAGCCTGAAGCTTTCTTT; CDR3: CSARDINTGFQPEAFF
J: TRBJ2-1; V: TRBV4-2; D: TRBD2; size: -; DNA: TGTGCCAGCAGCCCCCACCAAGGGGTAGCGGGGGGGCGTGAGCAGTTCTTC; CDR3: CASSPHQGVAGGREQFF
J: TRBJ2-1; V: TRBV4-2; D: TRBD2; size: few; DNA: TGTGCCAGCAGCCAAGATCCCCTGGGACTAGCGGGGAGGTACAATGAGCAGTTCTTC; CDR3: CASSQDPLGLAGRYNEQFF
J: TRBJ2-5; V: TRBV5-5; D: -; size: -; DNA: TGTGCCAGCAGCCACGGGGTCGGGGTCCAAGAGACCCAGTACTTC; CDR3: CASSHGVGVQETQYF
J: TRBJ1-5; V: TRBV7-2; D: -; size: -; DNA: TGTGCCAGCAGCTTCTCTGGCAGCCTCAATCAGCCCCAGCATTTT; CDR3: CASSFSGSLNQPQHF